This T cell receptor (beta chain) was captured by sequencing in a study of vaccination and CD4 T cells after COVID-19. Study as a whole: In the convalescent group, nasal swab PCR was SARS-CoV-2 positive; some 10 cases were mild and one severe. Cells received overlapping spike peptides from SARS-CoV-2, HCoV-NL63, HCoV-OC43 and HCoV-229E as stimulation.

The treatment: approximately 10-day PBMC culture with coronavirus spike peptide pools or control peptides (ViraFEST assay). J gave up 9 bases and V 5 bases, and 7 bases lay outside the gene matches. Germline CDR1 KGHDR, CDR2 SFDVKD. This CDR3 is built from 14 residues. Scientists ran DNA taken from cultured CD4+ T cells through the Oncomine TCR Beta short-read assay for sequencing. One entry per CDR3 protein results from TCRdb running MiXCR on the PCR reads. This sample has roughly 25,000 distinct CDR3 sequences, with roughly 60% found just once. Regarding this clonotype: Its antigen remains unknown.

The TCR sequence derives from a human donor who had recovered from COVID-19. This chain connects TRBV24-1 to TRBJ2-1, with 9 bases lining up with TRBD2. Input material: CD4+ T cells from blood, cultured in vitro. The CDR3 nucleotides are TGTGCCACCAGTGTACGCGGGAGGGCCTCTGAGCAGTTCTTC. Protein product: CATSVRGRASEQFF.